This T cell receptor (beta chain) was recovered during a study of identical twins. Study-level points and caveats: Invariant cells of the MAIT and iNKT types might have partly distorted the zero-insertion analyses. Among beta out-of-frame sequences, excess sharing between twins appeared weaker.

This clonotype came up many times. The antigen is not known. CDR3 length: 15 residues. CDR1 and CDR2 from the germline V gene are SGHRS and YFSETQ. V was cut by 0 bases and J by 7 bases, with 16 bases left in between. The authors used template switching to add a universal primer site and gave cDNA unique molecular identifiers. A single record per CDR3 protein comes from TCRdb applying MiXCR to the 5' RACE reads. This sample yields roughly 710,000 distinct CDR3 sequences, of which 5.5% to 7.5% are seen a single time; 1.5% to 2% belongs to the top ten. The sequence came from a man between 18 and 35 years old in good health. The material sequenced was naive T cells sorted from blood. The chain joins TRBV5-1 to TRBJ2-5; unclear D gene. DNA for the CDR3: TGCGCCAGCAGCTTGGAACTGGGCTCCCCCGGGACCCAGTACTTC. It encodes CASSLELGSPGTQYF.